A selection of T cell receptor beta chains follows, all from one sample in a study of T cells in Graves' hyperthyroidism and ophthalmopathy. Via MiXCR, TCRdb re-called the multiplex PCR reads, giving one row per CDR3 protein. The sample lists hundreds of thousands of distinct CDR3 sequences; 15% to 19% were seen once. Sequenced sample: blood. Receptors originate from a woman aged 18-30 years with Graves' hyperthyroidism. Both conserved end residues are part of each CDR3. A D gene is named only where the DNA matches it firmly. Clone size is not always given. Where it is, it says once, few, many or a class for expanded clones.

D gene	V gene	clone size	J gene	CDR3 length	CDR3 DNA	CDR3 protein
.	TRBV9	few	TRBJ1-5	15	TGTGCCAGCAGCGCGACAAGTTTTAGCAATCAGCCCCAGCATTTT	CASSATSFSNQPQHF
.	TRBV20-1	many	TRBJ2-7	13	TGCAGTGCTAGAGATCGTCTAGGATACGAGCAGTACTTC	CSARDRLGYEQYF
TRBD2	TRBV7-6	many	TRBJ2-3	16	TGTGCCAGCAGCCCTGGACTAGCGGGAGGAATGGATACGCAGTATTTT	CASSPGLAGGMDTQYF
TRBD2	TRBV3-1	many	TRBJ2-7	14	TGTGCCAGCAGCCAAGAGGGGACTAGCTACGAGCAGTACTTC	CASSQEGTSYEQYF
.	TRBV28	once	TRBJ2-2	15	TGTGCCAGCAGTTTGAAGACTTGGTACACCGGGGAGCTGTTTTTT	CASSLKTWYTGELFF
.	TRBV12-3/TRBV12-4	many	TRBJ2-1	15	TGTGCCAGCAGGGTCCACAGGGATGTCTACAATGAGCAGTTCTTC	CASRVHRDVYNEQFF
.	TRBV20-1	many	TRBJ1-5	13	TGCAGTGCTAGAGAACAGGTAGATCAGCCCCAGCATTTT	CSAREQVDQPQHF
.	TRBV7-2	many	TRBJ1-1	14	TGTGCCAGCAGCTCCCAATGGGGGAACACTGAAGCTTTCTTT	CASSSQWGNTEAFF
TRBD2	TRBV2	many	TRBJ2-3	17	TGTGCCAGCAGAGTAGGGACTAGCGGGAGGAGCACAGATACGCAGTATTTT	CASRVGTSGRSTDTQYF
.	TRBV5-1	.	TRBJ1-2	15	TGCGCCAGCAGCTTGGGTCCGTCTCCTAACTATGGCTACACCTTC	CASSLGPSPNYGYTF
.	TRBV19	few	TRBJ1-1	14	TGTGCCAGCGCAACACTCAGGGATATGGCTGAAGCTTTCTTT	CASATLRDMAEAFF
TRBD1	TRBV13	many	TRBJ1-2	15	TGTGCCAGCAGCAAATACAGGGGCCGCAACTATGGCTACACCTTC	CASSKYRGRNYGYTF
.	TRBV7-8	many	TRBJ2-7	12	TGTGCCAGCAGCTACAGGGTGGGCGAGCAGTACTTC	CASSYRVGEQYF
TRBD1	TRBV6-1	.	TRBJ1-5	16	TGTGCCAGCAGTGAACGACAGGGAGAACGCAATCAGCCCCAGCATTTT	CASSERQGERNQPQHF
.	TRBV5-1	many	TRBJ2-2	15	TGCGCCAGCAGCTTGGCGGGCGGGGACACCGGGGAGCTGTTTTTT	CASSLAGGDTGELFF
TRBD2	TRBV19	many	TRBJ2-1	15	TGTGCCAGTAGTACTCGCGGGAGTGTCTACAATGAGCAGTTCTTC	CASSTRGSVYNEQFF
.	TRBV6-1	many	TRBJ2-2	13	TGTGCCAGCAGTGAAGGAGGGGGCGGGGAGCTGTTTTTT	CASSEGGGGELFF
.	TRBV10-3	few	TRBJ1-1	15	TGTGCCATCAGTGACCCGGGACACCCGAACACTGAAGCTTTCTTT	CAISDPGHPNTEAFF
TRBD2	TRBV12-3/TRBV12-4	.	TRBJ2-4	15	TGTGCCAGCAGCCCCGACGGGGGGACCAAAAACATTCAGTACTTC	CASSPDGGTKNIQYF
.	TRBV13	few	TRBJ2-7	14	TGTGCCAGCAGCTTTAGGGGGGCCCCCTACGAGCAGTACTTC	CASSFRGAPYEQYF
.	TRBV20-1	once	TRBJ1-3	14	TGCAGTGCGCAAAGAACTGGCTTATGGAACACCATATATTTT	CSAQRTGLWNTIYF
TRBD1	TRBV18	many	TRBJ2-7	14	TGTGCCAGCTCATCGGGACAGGGATGGAACGAGCAGTACTTC	CASSSGQGWNEQYF
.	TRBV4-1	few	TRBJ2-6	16	TGCGCCAGCAGCCAAGTAGGGGACTCTGGGGCCAACGTCCTGACTTTC	CASSQVGDSGANVLTF
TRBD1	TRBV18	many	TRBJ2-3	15	TGTGCCAGCTCACCAACGACAGGGGGCACAGATACGCAGTATTTT	CASSPTTGGTDTQYF
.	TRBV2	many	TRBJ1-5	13	TGTGCCAGCAGACAGTTCAGCAATCAGCCCCAGCATTTT	CASRQFSNQPQHF
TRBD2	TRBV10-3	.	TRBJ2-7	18	TGTGCCATCAGTGAGTCGGGGGGTGGGACGGGAGGCCGCTACGAGCAGTACTTC	CAISESGGGTGGRYEQYF
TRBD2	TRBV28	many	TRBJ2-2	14	TGTGCCAGCAGCCCTCCGAAGCGGGACGGGGAGCTGTTTTTT	CASSPPKRDGELFF
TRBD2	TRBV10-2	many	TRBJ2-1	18	TGCGCCAGCAGTGATGGCGGGAGGGCCAGACTTTATGGGAATGAGCAGTTCTTC	CASSDGGRARLYGNEQFF